This T cell receptor (beta chain) was captured in a study of cytomegalovirus exposure and HLA in healthy donors. Study-wide points: Cytomegalovirus association was assigned to about 150 TCR beta chains.

Profiled with immunoSEQ multiplex PCR; TCRdb holds only in-frame clones, not every one. The sample has 300,000 to 450,000 clones; roughly 88% are singletons. The roughly 120-subject validation cohort, separate from the 666-subject first cohort, included the donors. With V trimmed by 7 bases and J by 4 bases, 9 bases remained unmatched. The CDR3 contains 16 residues. From germline, CDR1 is GTSNPN and CDR2 SVGIG (reference sequence). Note on this clone: What it binds is not known.

This clonotype was sampled from a woman younger than 35 in good health and CMV-seronegative. The sample was PBMCs. This rearrangement joins TRBV30 to TRBJ2-2, with 13 positions matching TRBD2. The CDR3: CAYQQLAGGLTGELFF. In DNA form, the CDR3 reads TGTGCCTATCAGCAACTAGCGGGGGGGCTCACCGGGGAGCTGTTTTTT.